This T cell receptor (beta chain) was identified during a study of metastatic and nonmetastatic thyroid tumors. As for the study in general: It was across blood and tumor or nodule tissue from malignant and benign thyroid patients that repertoires were compared. Study outcomes and limitations: TCR beta diversity was reportedly significantly higher in malignant thyroid tumors than benign nodules, in blood and tumor.

Patients were all untreated before their thyroid surgery. By sample share, this clone is medium-sized. Its target is unknown. As handled by the study authors: Built for papillary thyroid cancer, a distant-metastasis classifier drew on CDR3 differences across clinicopathological groups. TCRdb reprocessed the PCR reads via MiXCR. TCRdb, not the original authors, processed these V and J calls. The table shows around 7,800 clones, with 25% to 35% occurring only once. The source of this sequence is a male donor with papillary thyroid cancer or a benign thyroid nodule (not recorded which). Some clones in this sample may be carry-over from other donors' samples. Material: adjacent normal tissue.

The CDR3 is CASSETASGGTDTQYF. The CDR3 DNA sequence: TGTGCCAGCAGTGAGACCGCTAGCGGGGGCACAGATACGCAGTATTTT. This chain uses TRBV6-4 with TRBJ2-3; 9 nucleotides agree with TRBD2. This CDR3 comprises 16 residues. The germline V gene has CDR1 MRHNA and CDR2 SNTAGT. Trimming took 3 bases from V and 1 from J; bases not matched to a gene: 5.